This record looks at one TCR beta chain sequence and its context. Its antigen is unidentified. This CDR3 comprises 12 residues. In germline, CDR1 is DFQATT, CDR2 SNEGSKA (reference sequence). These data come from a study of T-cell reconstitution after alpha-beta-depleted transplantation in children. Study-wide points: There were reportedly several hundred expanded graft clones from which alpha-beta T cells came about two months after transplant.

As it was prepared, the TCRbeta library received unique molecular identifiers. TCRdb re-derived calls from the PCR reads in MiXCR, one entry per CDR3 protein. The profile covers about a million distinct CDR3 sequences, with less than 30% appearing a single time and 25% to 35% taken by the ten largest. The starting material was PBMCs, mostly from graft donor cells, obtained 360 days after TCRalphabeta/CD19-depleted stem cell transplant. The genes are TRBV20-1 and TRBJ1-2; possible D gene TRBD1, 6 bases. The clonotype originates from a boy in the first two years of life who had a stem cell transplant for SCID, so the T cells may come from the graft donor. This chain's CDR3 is CSGPTGLYGYTF. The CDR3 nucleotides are TGCAGCGGACCGACAGGATTATATGGCTACACCTTC.